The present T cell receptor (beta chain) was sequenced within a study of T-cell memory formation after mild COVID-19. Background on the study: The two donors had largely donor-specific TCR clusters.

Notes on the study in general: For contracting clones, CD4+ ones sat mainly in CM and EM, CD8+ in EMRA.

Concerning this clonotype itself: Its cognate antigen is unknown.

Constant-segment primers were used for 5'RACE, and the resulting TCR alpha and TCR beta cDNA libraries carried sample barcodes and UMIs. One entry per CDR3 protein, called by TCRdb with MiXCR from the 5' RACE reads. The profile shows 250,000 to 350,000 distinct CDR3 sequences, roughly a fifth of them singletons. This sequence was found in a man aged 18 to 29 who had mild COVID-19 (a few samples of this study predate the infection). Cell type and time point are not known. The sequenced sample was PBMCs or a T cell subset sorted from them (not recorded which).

The DNA of the CDR3 is TGCAGTGTATCCAGGGAGGCTGGCGGCTACACCTTC. The encoded protein is CSVSREAGGYTF. The chain uses TRBV20-1 and TRBJ1-2, with D perhaps TRBD1 (5 bases). Trimming took 7 bases from V and 8 from J, leaving 17 bases between them. CDR1 and CDR2 (germline): DFQATT, SNEGSKA (reference sequence). CDR3 length: 12 amino acids.